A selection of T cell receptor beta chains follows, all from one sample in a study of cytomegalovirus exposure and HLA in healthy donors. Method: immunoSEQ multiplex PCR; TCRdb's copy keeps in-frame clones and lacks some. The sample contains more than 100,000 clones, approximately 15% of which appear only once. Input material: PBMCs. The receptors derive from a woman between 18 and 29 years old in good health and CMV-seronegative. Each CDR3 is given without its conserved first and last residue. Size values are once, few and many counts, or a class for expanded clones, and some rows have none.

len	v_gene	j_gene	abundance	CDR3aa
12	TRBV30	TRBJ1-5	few	AWSRAVPNQPQH
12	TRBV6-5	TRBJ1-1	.	ASSYDTQVSEAF
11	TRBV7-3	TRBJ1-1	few	ASSSTGNTEAF
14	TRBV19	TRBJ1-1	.	ASRAEPGQGYTEAF
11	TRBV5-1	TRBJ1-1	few	ASSLGPNTEAF
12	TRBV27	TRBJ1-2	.	ASKAAVSNYGYT
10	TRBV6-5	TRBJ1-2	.	ASSYEGTMYT
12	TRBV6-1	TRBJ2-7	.	ASSVRQGAYEQY
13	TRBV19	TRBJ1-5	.	ASSIDRGSNQPQH
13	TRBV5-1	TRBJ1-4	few	ASSIRTGGGEKLF
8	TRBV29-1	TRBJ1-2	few	SVVAPGYT
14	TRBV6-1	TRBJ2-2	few	ASSEVGLANTGELF
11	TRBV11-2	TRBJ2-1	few	ASSLLREVEQF
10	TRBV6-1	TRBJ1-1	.	ASSYSSVEAF
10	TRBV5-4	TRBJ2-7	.	ASSSDSYEQY
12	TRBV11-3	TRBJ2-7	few	ASSSGDRGYEQY
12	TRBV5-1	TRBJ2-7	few	ASRQGQGAYEQY
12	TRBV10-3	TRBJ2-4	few	ARKGGEPKNIQY
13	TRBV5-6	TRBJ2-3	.	ASSLGTRMTDTQY
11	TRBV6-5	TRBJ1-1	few	ASSHPGGAEAF